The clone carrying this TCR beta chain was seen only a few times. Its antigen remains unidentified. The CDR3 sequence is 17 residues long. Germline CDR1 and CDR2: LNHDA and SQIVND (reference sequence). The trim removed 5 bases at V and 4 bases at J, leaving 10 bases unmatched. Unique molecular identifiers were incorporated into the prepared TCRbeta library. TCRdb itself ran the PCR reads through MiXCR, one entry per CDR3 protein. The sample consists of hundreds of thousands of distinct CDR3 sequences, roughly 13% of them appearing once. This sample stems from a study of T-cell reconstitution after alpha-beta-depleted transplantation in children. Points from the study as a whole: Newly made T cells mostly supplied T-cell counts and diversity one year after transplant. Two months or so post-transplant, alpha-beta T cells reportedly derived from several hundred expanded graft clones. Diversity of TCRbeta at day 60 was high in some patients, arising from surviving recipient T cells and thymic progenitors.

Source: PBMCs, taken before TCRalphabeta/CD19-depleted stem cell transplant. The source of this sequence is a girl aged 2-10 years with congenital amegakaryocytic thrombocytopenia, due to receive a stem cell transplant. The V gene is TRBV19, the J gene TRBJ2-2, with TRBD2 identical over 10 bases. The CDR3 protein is CASSLTPGLATTGELFF. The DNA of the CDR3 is TGTGCCAGTAGTCTAACTCCGGGACTAGCGACCACCGGGGAGCTGTTTTTT.